Each of the 31 T cell receptor beta chains below was sequenced from the same sample in a study of cytomegalovirus exposure and HLA in healthy donors. The study ran its PCR with 60 Vbeta and 13 Jbeta primers. Only in-frame clones appear in the TCRdb table, and some are missing; sequencing was by immunoSEQ multiplex PCR. Among about 130,000 clones listed, about 81% were seen once. The sequenced sample consisted of PBMCs. These receptor sequences come from a woman aged 40 to 50 in good health and CMV-seropositive.

CDR3 coding DNA: TGTGCCAGCAGCTTAGTAGCGGGAGGAGAGACCCAGTACTTC. This codes for CASSLVAGGETQYF. This chain links TRBV7-2 with TRBJ2-5, with 10 bases identical to TRBD2. With 1 base clipped from V and 4 bases from J, the junction kept 0 bases outside the gene matches. Germline assignment: CDR1 SGHTA and CDR2 FQGNSA. The CDR3 covers 14 residues.

The chain carries TRBV27 and TRBJ2-3; 11 bases match TRBD1. The CDR3 is 17 amino acids. The V and J ends lost 3 bases and 1 base, in that order; junction bases with no gene match: 6. CDR1 MNHEY and CDR2 SMNVEV come from the germline V gene (reference sequence). CDR3 DNA sequence: TGTGCCAGCAGTTTCCTGCGGACAGGGGGCCGCACAGATACGCAGTATTTT. Translation gives CASSFLRTGGRTDTQYF.

The V and J genes are TRBV4-3 and TRBJ1-1; maybe TRBD1 (5 bases). The CDR3 extends over 12 amino acids. Trimming took 3 bases from V and 10 from J, leaving 12 bases between them. Per the germline V gene, CDR1 is LGHNA and CDR2 is YSLEER. This CDR3 reads CASSHPPGVAFF. For the CDR3, the DNA is TGCGCCAGCAGCCACCCCCCGGGGGTAGCTTTCTTT.

The chain uses TRBV4-2 and TRBJ2-2; a weak D match, TRBD2 (5 bases). V was shortened by 1 base and J by 6 bases, with 12 bases between the two germline ends. Germline CDR1 and CDR2: LGHNA and YNFKEQ. The CDR3 contains 15 residues. As DNA, the CDR3 is TGTGCCAGCAGCCAAGGGGGAGTCTCGTCCGGGGAGCTGTTTTTT. It is translated as CASSQGGVSSGELFF.

CDR3 in amino acids: CASSPRVGRGSYNEQFF. CDR3 DNA: TGCGCCAGCAGCCCCAGGGTTGGGCGGGGCTCCTACAATGAGCAGTTCTTC. V is TRBV4-3 and J is TRBJ2-1; D is perhaps TRBD2 (6 bases). Trimming pared 4 bases from V and 0 bases from J, leaving 16 bases between. Germline V gives CDR1 LGHNA, CDR2 YSLEER. This CDR3 contains 17 residues.

This clone was seen only a few times. This CDR3 reads CASVAATFTDTQYF. CDR3 coding DNA: TGTGCCAGCGTAGCGGCGACTTTCACAGATACGCAGTATTTT. This chain connects TRBV28 to TRBJ2-3; D perhaps matches TRBD2 (6 bases). Germline V lookup: CDR1 MDHEN, CDR2 SYDVKM. The CDR3 sequence is 14 residues long. Trimming removed 8 bases at V and 2 bases at J, with 14 bases between.

The chain recombines TRBV10-3 with TRBJ1-1, with TRBD1 matching 8 bases. Germline V lookup: CDR1 ENHRY, CDR2 SYGVKD. The CDR3 length is 14 residues. J was trimmed by 5 bases and V by 4 bases; bases with no gene match: 6. The CDR3 bases are TGTGCCATCAGTGCACAGGGGGAAAGTACTGAAGCTTTCTTT. Protein sequence: CAISAQGESTEAFF.

This clone has just one count. The V and J genes are TRBV19 and TRBJ2-2; tentative D call: TRBD1 (6 bases). CDR1 is LNHDA, CDR2 SQIVND, per germline (reference sequence). V shed 6 bases and J shed 5 bases, with 16 bases lying between them. This CDR3 comprises 15 residues. CDR3 sequence: CASSPGTPITGELFF. For the CDR3, the DNA is TGTGCCAGTAGCCCCGGGACACCTATTACCGGGGAGCTGTTTTTT.

The chain uses TRBV19 and TRBJ1-3; TRBD1 matches 7 bases. The CDR3 loop spans 15 amino acids. Germline loops: CDR1 LNHDA, CDR2 SQIVND (reference sequence). The V gene end was trimmed by 7 bases and the J gene end by 3 bases; junction bases not matched to a gene: 9. The CDR3 loop is CASTKPGDSGNTIYF. CDR3 coding DNA: TGTGCCAGTACAAAGCCGGGGGACAGTGGAAACACCATATATTTT.

In the case of this clone: The sample carries other DNA sequences with the same CDR3. V is TRBV6-1 and J is TRBJ2-2; TRBD1 agrees at 11 bases. The trim removed 6 bases at V and 7 bases at J, leaving 4 bases unmatched. This CDR3 spans 14 amino acids. CDR1 MNHNS and CDR2 SASEGT come from the germline V gene. DNA for the CDR3: TGTGCCAGCAGGGACAGGGGGCTAGTCGGGGAGCTGTTTTTT. This translates into CASRDRGLVGELFF.

This chain uses TRBV7-9 with TRBJ2-7, with 10 bases that match TRBD2. The CDR3 has 16 amino acids. In germline, CDR1 is SEHNR, CDR2 FQNEAQ (reference sequence). V trimming: 5 bases; J trimming: 0 bases; junction bases outside the gene matches: 7. This chain's CDR3 is CASSPGLAGASYEQYF. Here the CDR3 DNA reads TGTGCCAGCAGCCCCGGGCTAGCGGGGGCCTCCTACGAGCAGTACTTC.

The genes are TRBV28 and TRBJ2-1; tentative D call: TRBD1 (6 bases). Germline V lookup: CDR1 MDHEN, CDR2 SYDVKM. This CDR3 contains 16 residues. Deletions cut 5 bases from V and 2 bases from J, with 16 bases between. The CDR3 loop is CASSPTTGTPYNEQFF. The CDR3 nucleotides read TGTGCCAGCAGTCCAACAACAGGGACACCCTACAATGAGCAGTTCTTC.

The chain links TRBV27 to TRBJ2-7, with 10 positions matching TRBD2. The CDR3 loop spans 15 amino acids. V shed 5 bases and J 3 bases; nucleotides not matched to a gene: 7. Germline CDR1 and CDR2: MNHEY and SMNVEV (reference sequence). In DNA, the CDR3 is TGTGCCAGCAGTGAACGACTAGCGGGTTACTACGAGCAGTACTTC. Translating it yields CASSERLAGYYEQYF.

The rearrangement joins TRBV25-1 to TRBJ2-7; 7 nucleotides line up with TRBD2. J gave up 3 bases and V 3 bases, and 5 bases lay outside the gene matches. Germline V gene sequence: CDR1 MGHDK, CDR2 SYGVNS. CDR3 size: 14 residues. This CDR3 reads CASSDPAGDYEQYF. The DNA of the CDR3 is TGTGCCAGCAGTGACCCGGCGGGGGACTACGAGCAGTACTTC.

This chain uses TRBV28 with TRBJ2-3; TRBD1 aligns across 8 bases. Germline V gene data show CDR1 as MDHEN and CDR2 as SYDVKM. J lost 6 bases, V lost 4 bases, and 9 bases had no gene match. This CDR3 region has 15 residues. The CDR3 bases are TGTGCCAGCAGTTCTCAGGCGGACAGGGCGGATACGCAGTATTTT. This codes for CASSSQADRADTQYF.

The chain carries TRBV7-8 and TRBJ2-7; 8 bases align to TRBD1. CDR1 and CDR2 (germline): SGHVS, FQNEAQ. This CDR3 contains 14 residues. V lost 2 bases and J lost 6; bases outside the gene matches: 6. The CDR3 region has the DNA TGTGCCAGCAGCTTACCCCGACAGGGGCGCGAGCAGTACTTC. Translation: CASSLPRQGREQYF.

The chain links TRBV4-1 to TRBJ1-5, with a possible D match to TRBD1 (6 bases). The germline gives CDR1 MGHRA, CDR2 YSYEKL. V gave up 2 bases and J gave up 7 bases, with 18 bases separating them. The CDR3 length is 16 residues. The CDR3 region has the DNA TGCGCCAGCAGCCAATCGGCAAGCAGGGGACGCCAGCCCCAGCATTTT. It yields the protein CASSQSASRGRQPQHF.

The V gene is TRBV28, the J gene TRBJ2-6; 7 bases are a match to TRBD1. The CDR3 sequence is 16 residues long. The V segment lost 2 bases and the J segment 2 bases; nucleotides outside the gene matches: 3. Looked up from germline, CDR1 is MDHEN and CDR2 is SYDVKM. The CDR3 sequence: CASSLRGRPGANVLTF. CDR3 sequence (DNA): TGTGCCAGCAGTTTAAGGGGGCGTCCTGGGGCCAACGTCCTGACTTTC.

The chain carries TRBV5-5 and TRBJ1-2; TRBD1 might be the D (6 bases). The CDR3 has 17 residues. The V gene lost 0 bases and the J gene lost 1 base, with 16 bases spanning the gap. Germline V CDR1 and CDR2: SGHKS, YYEKEE (reference sequence). CDR3 nucleotide sequence: TGTGCCAGCAGCTTGGAGCGCAGGGGCTCCATTAACTATGGCTACACCTTC. It is translated as CASSLERRGSINYGYTF.

V gene TRBV18 combines with J gene TRBJ2-1; 8 bases map to TRBD2. V was pared by 1 base and J by 2 bases, with 13 bases of the junction left unmatched. Per germline, CDR1 KGHSH and CDR2 LQKENI. CDR3 length equals 19 residues. The CDR3 DNA is TGTGCCAGCTCACCACTCGCCGGGGGGGCTTATGTAACCTACAATGAGCAGTTCTTC. Protein: CASSPLAGGAYVTYNEQFF.

This chain joins TRBV7-9 and TRBJ1-1; the match to TRBD1 covers 11 bases. The ends lost 5 bases at V and 6 bases at J; junction bases unmatched: 8. This CDR3 has 15 amino acids. Germline assignment: CDR1 SEHNR and CDR2 FQNEAQ (reference sequence). CDR3 sequence: CASSLWTGGEAEAFF. DNA for the CDR3: TGTGCCAGCAGCCTTTGGACAGGGGGCGAAGCTGAAGCTTTCTTT.

The rearrangement links TRBV11-2 to TRBJ2-1, with 7 nucleotides matching TRBD1. This CDR3 region has 16 residues. J was trimmed by 7 bases and V by 3 bases; bases with no gene match: 12. Germline values: CDR1 SGHAT, CDR2 FQNNGV. CDR3 bases: TGTGCCAGCAGCTTCGCCCGAAGGACAGGTGTTAATGAGCAGTTCTTC. Translation: CASSFARRTGVNEQFF.

The chain couples TRBV7-9 to TRBJ1-5, with 9 bases that match TRBD1. The germline gives CDR1 SEHNR, CDR2 FQNEAQ (reference sequence). The CDR3 has 15 residues. J was trimmed by 5 bases and V by 5 bases; bases with no gene match: 7. CDR3 coding DNA: TGTGCCAGCAGCCCCGGGACAGGGCTGGATCAGCCCCAGCATTTT. Translated, it gives CASSPGTGLDQPQHF. Drawing the rest from reference TRBV7-9 and TRBJ1-5, the complete variable domain is DTGVSQNPRHKITKRGQNVTFRCDPISEHNRLYWYRQTLGQGPEFLTYFQNEAQLEKSRLLSDRFSAERPKGSFSTLEIQRTEQGDSAMYLCASSPGTGLDQPQHFGDGTRLSIL.

The V gene is TRBV19, the J gene TRBJ2-3; 10 nucleotides line up with TRBD2. The CDR3 totals 14 residues. The V and J ends lost 7 bases and 6 bases, in that order; junction bases with no gene match: 7. Germline V gives CDR1 LNHDA, CDR2 SQIVND (reference sequence). The CDR3 nucleotides are TGTGCCAGTAAGGTAGCGGGAGGAGGGGATACGCAGTATTTT. Protein product: CASKVAGGGDTQYF.

This rearrangement joins TRBV29-1 to TRBJ2-1; 13 bases map to TRBD2. Germline V gene sequence: CDR1 SQVTM, CDR2 ANQGSEA. V lost 7 bases and J lost 3; bases outside the gene matches: 9. The CDR3 contains 16 residues. The CDR3 bases are TGCAGCGCCGGAGGACTAGCGGGGGCCCTCTACAATGAGCAGTTCTTC. This translates into CSAGGLAGALYNEQFF.

J is TRBJ1-2 and V is TRBV9; tentative D call: TRBD1 (6 bases). The V end lost 3 bases, the J end lost 8 bases, and 14 bases lay between the germline ends. The CDR3 totals 13 residues. The germline V gene encodes CDR1 SGDLS and CDR2 YYNGEE. CDR3 DNA: TGTGCCAGCAGCGATTTCAGGGGCAAAGGCTACACCTTC. Its protein product is CASSDFRGKGYTF.

This chain uses TRBV5-1 with TRBJ2-2; D might be TRBD2 (6 bases). The CDR3 has 17 residues. Germline V lookup: CDR1 SGHRS, CDR2 YFSETQ. V was shortened by 5 bases and J by 0 bases, with 17 bases between the two germline ends. CDR3 amino acids: CASSRGWGNTNTGELFF. The CDR3 DNA reads as TGCGCCAGCAGTCGGGGGTGGGGGAACACGAACACCGGGGAGCTGTTTTTT. The full variable domain, in which reference TRBV5-1 and TRBJ2-2 provide the parts outside the CDR3, is KAGVTQTPRYLIKTRGQQVTLSCSPISGHRSVSWYQQTPGQGLQFLFEYFSETQRNKGNFPGRFSGRQFSNSRSEMNVSTLELGDSALYLCASSRGWGNTNTGELFFGEGSRLTVL.

The rearrangement joins TRBV5-1 to TRBJ1-3; 9 bases map to TRBD1. Germline CDR1 is SGHRS and CDR2 is YFSETQ. The V gene end was trimmed by 0 bases and the J gene end by 3 bases; junction bases not matched to a gene: 4. This CDR3 comprises 16 residues. CDR3 sequence reads: CASSLEMGQGGNTIYF. Written as DNA, the CDR3 is TGCGCCAGCAGCTTGGAGATGGGACAGGGTGGAAACACCATATATTTT.

This chain uses TRBV5-1 with TRBJ2-7, with 10 bases fitting TRBD2. With 4 bases clipped from V and 2 bases from J, the junction kept 3 bases outside the gene matches. This CDR3 contains 14 residues. The germline V gene encodes CDR1 SGHRS and CDR2 YFSETQ. The CDR3 coding sequence is TGCGCCAGCAGCCTAGCGGGGGAGGCCTACGAGCAGTACTTC. Translated: CASSLAGEAYEQYF.

CDR3 DNA sequence: TGCGCCAGCAGCTCGGGACTAGCGGGTTTGAATGAGCAGTTCTTC. Translating it yields CASSSGLAGLNEQFF. This chain links TRBV5-1 with TRBJ2-1; 12 bases are shared with TRBD2. With V trimmed by 3 bases and J by 7 bases, 5 bases remained unmatched. There are 15 residues in the CDR3. Germline CDR1 SGHRS, CDR2 YFSETQ.

This chain uses TRBV5-3 with TRBJ2-7; 13 bases align to TRBD2. TRBV5-3 carries the ORF label, with uncertain function. V was clipped by 0 bases and J by 4 bases; unmatched bases: 10. CDR3 length: 18 residues. The CDR3 spells CARSLAKHETSGRYEQYF. The CDR3 DNA sequence: TGTGCCAGAAGCTTGGCCAAGCACGAGACTAGCGGGAGGTACGAGCAGTACTTC.